These 9 T cell receptor beta chains were all obtained from the same sample, sequenced in a study of blood T cell repertoires in COVID-19. Using immunoSEQ multiplex PCR, the repertoire was profiled, and TCRdb retains in-frame clones only, with some absent. This sample has 55,000 to 75,000 clones, with under 95% found just once. The specimen sequenced was peripheral blood. The receptor set was obtained from a man in his 60s with acute or convalescent COVID-19.

The genes are TRBV19 and TRBJ1-5, with D maybe TRBD1 (6 bases). V was clipped by 3 bases and J by 5 bases, with 20 bases between them. The CDR3 runs 17 residues. Germline CDR1 is LNHDA and CDR2 is SQIVND (reference sequence). The CDR3 reads CASSILLQGAGDQPQHF. As DNA, the CDR3 is TGTGCCAGTAGTATCTTACTACAGGGCGCCGGGGATCAGCCCCAGCATTTT.

This clone appeared once. The chain is built from TRBV6-5 and TRBJ2-7, with D perhaps matching TRBD1 (6 bases). V shed 2 bases and J shed 5 bases, with 10 bases lying between them. CDR3 size: 13 residues. Looked up from germline, CDR1 is MNHEY and CDR2 is SVGAGI. CDR3: CASSYGRGDEQYF. CDR3 nucleotide sequence: TGTGCCAGCAGTTACGGCAGGGGCGACGAGCAGTACTTC.

The chain combines TRBV19 with TRBJ2-7, with TRBD2 matching 10 bases. V trimming: 5 bases; J trimming: 3 bases; junction bases outside the gene matches: 7. CDR1 and CDR2 (germline): LNHDA, SQIVND (reference sequence). This CDR3 contains 15 residues. The CDR3 spells CASSYSGGTFYEQYF. DNA for the CDR3: TGTGCCAGTAGTTATAGCGGGGGGACCTTCTACGAGCAGTACTTC.

The CDR3 region has the DNA TGTGCCTGGAGTAGAAGGGGGGGTAAACACAATCAGCCCCAGCATTTT. Translating gives CAWSRRGGKHNQPQHF. The rearrangement uses TRBV30 and TRBJ1-5; a possible D gene is TRBD1 (6 bases). V was clipped by 2 bases and J by 3 bases, with 17 bases between them. This CDR3 has 16 amino acids. Looked up from germline, CDR1 is GTSNPN and CDR2 is SVGIG (reference sequence).

CDR3 amino acids: CASSQDRRGLGNTIYF. CDR3 DNA sequence: TGCGCCAGCAGCCAAGATCGCAGGGGGCTTGGAAACACCATATATTTT. The chain couples TRBV4-1 to TRBJ1-3; 8 bases line up with TRBD1. CDR1 and CDR2 from the germline V gene are MGHRA and YSYEKL. Germline trimming cut 0 bases from V and 3 bases from J; bases unmatched to any gene: 4. CDR3 length: 16 residues.

V usage is TRBV6-8 and J usage is TRBJ1-3; TRBD1 matches 11 bases. The junction had 7 bases not matched to a gene; V was cut back by 5 bases and J by 7 bases. Germline CDR1 is MNHGY and CDR2 is SAAAGT. This CDR3 region has 15 residues. The CDR3 loop reads CASSPGQGVENTIYF. The CDR3 nucleotides read TGTGCCAGCAGTCCGGGACAGGGGGTAGAGAACACCATATATTTT.

The CDR3 DNA follows: TGTGCCACCAGCAGCCCCGGGGGGGCTGAAGCTTTCTTT. It yields the protein CATSSPGGAEAFF. The chain uses TRBV15 and TRBJ1-1, with a weak D call TRBD1 (5 bases). Germline CDR1 reads LNHNV; CDR2 reads YYDKDF (reference sequence). CDR3 length equals 13 residues. Trimming removed 3 bases at V and 6 bases at J, with 11 bases between.

V and J are TRBV5-4 and TRBJ2-3; D is unresolved. This CDR3 is built from 14 residues. Germline loops: CDR1 SGHNT, CDR2 YYREEE (reference sequence). Trimming shortened V by 3 bases and J by 6 bases, and 14 bases separated the two germline ends. As DNA, the CDR3 is TGTGCCAGCAGCTCCATCTCCTATCGGGATACGCAGTATTTT. Translated: CASSSISYRDTQYF.

The chain carries TRBV5-1 and TRBJ1-2; the match to TRBD1 covers 10 bases. The CDR3 consists of 15 residues. Losses at the gene ends were 4 bases for V and 7 bases for J; bases not matched to a gene: 10. Germline V gene lookup returns CDR1 SGHRS and CDR2 YFSETQ. The CDR3 DNA reads as TGCGCCAGCAGCCACGGGACAGGGGTTTATGGTGGCTACACCTTC. Its protein is CASSHGTGVYGGYTF.